This T cell receptor (beta chain) was captured by sequencing in a study of blood T cell repertoires in COVID-19. Across the study: In each case, the material was cDNA or gDNA derived from T cells, B-cell-depleted T cells, or PBMCs.

Using immunoSEQ multiplex PCR, the repertoire was profiled, and TCRdb retains in-frame clones only, with some absent. The sample holds about 270,000 clones, about 85% seen once. The CDR3 has 16 residues. With 0 bases clipped from V and 2 bases from J, the junction kept 4 bases outside the gene matches. Germline loops: CDR1 SGHNT, CDR2 YENEEA. This receptor was taken from a woman in her forties or fifties who had recovered from COVID-19. Sequencing was done on a sample of PBMCs or T cells enriched from blood (not recorded which). This chain links TRBV11-3 with TRBJ2-1; 7 nucleotides align to TRBD2. CDR3 bases: TGTGCCAGCAGCTTAGAGGCGGGAGCGGCCTACAATGAGCAGTTCTTC. This translates into CASSLEAGAAYNEQFF.